Here is one T cell receptor beta chain with its context. Authors' methods: Scientists estimated how many nucleated cells there were by amplifying reference gene primers. TCRdb keeps only in-frame clones here, not all; method: immunoSEQ multiplex PCR. The V and J calls and the clone size are those of that table, but D and trimming were determined from the DNA. The table shows about 93,000 clones, with roughly nine tenths occurring only once. Germline V gene lookup returns CDR1 MNHEY and CDR2 SVGAGI. There are 14 residues in the CDR3. V lost 8 bases to trimming and J lost 3 bases, with 16 bases between them. The data were obtained in a study of blood T cell repertoires in COVID-19. Study-wide context: Samples of COVID-19 (acute and convalescent) were obtained from the United States, Italy and Spain. Sources were T cells, B-cell-depleted T cells, or PBMCs; the material itself was cDNA or gDNA.

Material: peripheral blood. The source is a man over 45 with acute or convalescent COVID-19. The V call is TRBV6-5, the J call TRBJ1-1; D is possibly TRBD1 (6 bases). This chain's CDR3 is CASFGAGAHTEAFF. Here the CDR3 DNA reads TGTGCCAGCTTTGGGGCAGGGGCGCACACTGAAGCTTTCTTT.